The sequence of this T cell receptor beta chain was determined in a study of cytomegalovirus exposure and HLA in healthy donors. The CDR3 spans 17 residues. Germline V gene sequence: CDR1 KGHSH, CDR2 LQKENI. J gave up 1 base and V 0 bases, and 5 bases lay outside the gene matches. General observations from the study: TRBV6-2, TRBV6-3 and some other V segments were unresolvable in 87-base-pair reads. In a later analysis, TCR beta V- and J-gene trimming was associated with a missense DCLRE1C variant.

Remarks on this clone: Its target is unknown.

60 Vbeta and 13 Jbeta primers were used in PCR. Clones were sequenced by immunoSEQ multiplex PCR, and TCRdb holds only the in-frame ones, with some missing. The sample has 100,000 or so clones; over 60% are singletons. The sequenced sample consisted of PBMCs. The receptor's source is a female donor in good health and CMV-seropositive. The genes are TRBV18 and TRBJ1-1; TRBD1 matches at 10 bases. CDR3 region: CASSPPRTGGRNTEAFF. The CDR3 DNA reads TGTGCCAGCTCACCACCGCGGACAGGGGGGCGGAACACTGAAGCTTTCTTT.